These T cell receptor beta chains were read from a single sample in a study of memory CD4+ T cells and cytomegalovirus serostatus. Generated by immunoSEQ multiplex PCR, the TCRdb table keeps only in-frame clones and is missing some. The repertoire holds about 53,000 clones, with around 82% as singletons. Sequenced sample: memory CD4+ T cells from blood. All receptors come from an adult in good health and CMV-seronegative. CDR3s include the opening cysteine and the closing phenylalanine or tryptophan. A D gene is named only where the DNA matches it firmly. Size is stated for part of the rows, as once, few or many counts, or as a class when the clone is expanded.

CDR3 protein: CASSQLGTGSYEQYF
CDR3 DNA: TGTGCCAGCAGCCAATTGGGGACAGGGTCCTACGAGCAGTACTTC
J gene: TRBJ2-7
D gene: TRBD1
clone size: few
V gene: TRBV14

CDR3 protein: CASSPGTNYNEQFF
CDR3 DNA: TGTGCCAGTAGTCCAGGCACGAACTACAATGAGCAGTTCTTC
J gene: TRBJ2-1
D gene: -
clone size: -
V gene: TRBV19

CDR3 protein: CASSDSRLGTQYF
CDR3 DNA: TGTGCCAGCAGTGACTCGAGGCTCGGGACCCAGTACTTC
J gene: TRBJ2-5
D gene: -
clone size: few
V gene: TRBV6-4

CDR3 protein: CASSVGRTGELFF
CDR3 DNA: TGTGCCAGCAGCGTGGGACGTACCGGGGAGCTGTTTTTT
J gene: TRBJ2-2
D gene: -
clone size: once
V gene: TRBV5-6

CDR3 protein: CASSGGEKTQYF
CDR3 DNA: TGTGCCAGCAGCGGAGGGGAGAAAACGCAGTATTTT
J gene: TRBJ2-3
D gene: -
clone size: once
V gene: TRBV5-6

CDR3 protein: CASSPGTSGDYEQYF
CDR3 DNA: TGTGCCAGCAGCCCAGGGACTAGCGGGGACTACGAGCAGTACTTC
J gene: TRBJ2-7
D gene: TRBD2
clone size: -
V gene: TRBV7-8

CDR3 protein: CASTRGYTEAFF
CDR3 DNA: TGTGCCAGCACCCGGGGCTACACTGAAGCTTTCTTT
J gene: TRBJ1-1
D gene: -
clone size: -
V gene: TRBV6-1

CDR3 protein: CASSFGSSRNYGYTF
CDR3 DNA: TGTGCCAGCAGCTTTGGGTCCTCGCGAAACTATGGCTACACCTTC
J gene: TRBJ1-2
D gene: -
clone size: once
V gene: TRBV5-6

CDR3 protein: CASSLTSGVWEKLFF
CDR3 DNA: TGTGCCAGCAGCTTAACGTCAGGAGTCTGGGAAAAACTGTTTTTT
J gene: TRBJ1-4
D gene: -
clone size: -
V gene: TRBV7-9

CDR3 protein: CASSLGGTGFYGEQYF
CDR3 DNA: TGTGCCAGCAGCTTGGGCGGGACAGGTTTTTACGGCGAGCAGTACTTC
J gene: TRBJ2-7
D gene: TRBD1
clone size: -
V gene: TRBV5-4

CDR3 protein: CASSWGGRNQPQHF
CDR3 DNA: TGTGCCAGTAGTTGGGGGGGGCGGAATCAGCCCCAGCATTTT
J gene: TRBJ1-5
D gene: -
clone size: -
V gene: TRBV19

CDR3 protein: CASSSLRGGPEAFF
CDR3 DNA: TGTGCCAGCAGCTCCCTAAGAGGAGGACCTGAAGCTTTCTTT
J gene: TRBJ1-1
D gene: -
clone size: -
V gene: TRBV7-9

CDR3 protein: CSVVAGGGNTEAFF
CDR3 DNA: TGCAGCGTAGTAGCGGGGGGCGGGAACACTGAAGCTTTCTTT
J gene: TRBJ1-1
D gene: -
clone size: -
V gene: TRBV29-1

CDR3 protein: CASSQGLAGDEQFF
CDR3 DNA: TGCGCCAGCAGCCAAGGACTAGCGGGGGACGAGCAGTTCTTC
J gene: TRBJ2-1
D gene: TRBD2
clone size: -
V gene: TRBV4-3

CDR3 protein: CAISESGQQNEKLFF
CDR3 DNA: TGTGCCATCAGTGAGTCTGGACAGCAGAATGAAAAACTGTTTTTT
J gene: TRBJ1-4
D gene: -
clone size: -
V gene: TRBV10-3

CDR3 protein: CASIGAAGGLNTGELFF
CDR3 DNA: TGTGCCAGTATTGGGGCGGCGGGGGGGCTGAACACCGGGGAGCTGTTTTTT
J gene: TRBJ2-2
D gene: TRBD2
clone size: -
V gene: TRBV19

CDR3 protein: CVAGQGRGDTQYF
CDR3 DNA: TGTGTCGCTGGGCAGGGGAGGGGAGATACGCAGTATTTT
J gene: TRBJ2-3
D gene: -
clone size: few
V gene: TRBV7-3

CDR3 protein: CASSSNTDTQYF
CDR3 DNA: TGTGCCAGCTCATCAAACACAGATACGCAGTATTTT
J gene: TRBJ2-3
D gene: -
clone size: -
V gene: TRBV18

CDR3 protein: CASSQAGSGGPGDTQYF
CDR3 DNA: TGTGCCAGCAGCCAAGCAGGTAGCGGGGGCCCCGGGGATACGCAGTATTTT
J gene: TRBJ2-3
D gene: TRBD2
clone size: -
V gene: TRBV14

CDR3 protein: CASGDRGRNYGYTF
CDR3 DNA: TGTGCCAGCGGAGACAGGGGGCGTAACTATGGCTACACCTTC
J gene: TRBJ1-2
D gene: TRBD1
clone size: -
V gene: TRBV27

CDR3 protein: CASSLSGGAGYTF
CDR3 DNA: TGTGCCAGCAGCTTATCGGGAGGGGCTGGCTACACCTTC
J gene: TRBJ1-2
D gene: -
clone size: -
V gene: TRBV7-3

CDR3 protein: CASTRDRGISYEQYF
CDR3 DNA: TGTGCCAGCACCCGGGACAGGGGGATCTCCTACGAGCAGTACTTC
J gene: TRBJ2-7
D gene: TRBD1
clone size: -
V gene: TRBV5-4

CDR3 protein: CASSQAGYSYNSPLHF
CDR3 DNA: TGCGCCAGCAGCCAAGCGGGCTACTCCTATAATTCACCCCTCCACTTT
J gene: TRBJ1-6
D gene: -
clone size: once
V gene: TRBV4-1

CDR3 protein: CASSPDRGPGYTF
CDR3 DNA: TGTGCCAGCAGCCCGGACAGGGGGCCAGGCTACACCTTC
J gene: TRBJ1-2
D gene: TRBD1
clone size: few
V gene: TRBV9

CDR3 protein: CAISEPGTGYTDTQYF
CDR3 DNA: TGTGCCATCAGTGAGCCCGGGACAGGGTACACAGATACGCAGTATTTT
J gene: TRBJ2-3
D gene: TRBD1
clone size: -
V gene: TRBV10-3

CDR3 protein: CASSYGDISSGNTIYF
CDR3 DNA: TGTGCCAGCAGTTATGGCGACATAAGCTCTGGAAACACCATATATTTT
J gene: TRBJ1-3
D gene: -
clone size: -
V gene: TRBV6-5

CDR3 protein: CASSLVWDEQFF
CDR3 DNA: TGTGCCAGCAGCTTAGTTTGGGATGAGCAGTTCTTC
J gene: TRBJ2-1
D gene: -
clone size: -
V gene: TRBV7-2

CDR3 protein: CASSQDRDRGFSGMGETQYF
CDR3 DNA: TGTGCCAGCAGCCAAGATCGGGACAGGGGGTTCTCGGGAATGGGAGAGACCCAGTACTTC
J gene: TRBJ2-5
D gene: TRBD1
clone size: -
V gene: TRBV14

CDR3 protein: CASSFQGAGRNTEAFF
CDR3 DNA: TGCGCCAGCAGCTTCCAGGGGGCCGGGAGGAACACTGAAGCTTTCTTT
J gene: TRBJ1-1
D gene: TRBD1
clone size: -
V gene: TRBV5-1

CDR3 protein: CASSLPKQGARGNTIYF
CDR3 DNA: TGTGCCAGCAGTTTGCCTAAACAGGGGGCGAGGGGAAACACCATATATTTT
J gene: TRBJ1-3
D gene: TRBD1
clone size: -
V gene: TRBV28

CDR3 protein: CASSFGVNQPQHF
CDR3 DNA: TGTGCCAGCAGCTTTGGGGTTAATCAGCCCCAGCATTTT
J gene: TRBJ1-5
D gene: -
clone size: -
V gene: TRBV11-2